Listed below are T cell receptor beta chains from one sample, sequenced in a study of cytomegalovirus exposure and HLA in healthy donors. Sequencing was performed with immunoSEQ multiplex PCR; in TCRdb, only in-frame clones are kept and a portion is missing. The data hold about 130,000 clones, with over 15% observed a single time. Sequences were obtained from PBMCs. The source is a female donor in good health and CMV-seropositive. Both conserved end residues are part of each CDR3. Fields, in order: J gene, D gene, V gene, clone size, CDR3 protein, CDR3 DNA. The D gene is left open where the match is weak. Only some rows state a clone size, as once, few, many or a class for expanded clones.

TRBJ2-3 | TRBD2 | TRBV5-4 | few | CASSLLAVSDTQYF | TGTGCCAGCAGCCTCCTAGCGGTTAGCGATACGCAGTATTTT
TRBJ1-1 | TRBD1 | TRBV7-2 | once | CASSSRQGTEAFF | TGTGCCAGCAGCTCCCGACAGGGGACTGAAGCTTTCTTT
TRBJ2-6 | TRBD2 | TRBV5-4 | . | CASSHASGGGSSGANVLTF | TGTGCCAGCAGTCACGCCAGTGGCGGGGGAAGCTCTGGGGCCAACGTCCTGACTTTC
TRBJ2-7 | TRBD1 | TRBV6-1 | . | CASSHRGSYEQYF | TGTGCCAGCAGCCACAGGGGCTCCTACGAGCAGTACTTC
TRBJ1-1 | . | TRBV7-2 | few | CASSFRDMNTEAFF | TGTGCCAGCAGCTTCAGGGACATGAACACTGAAGCTTTCTTT
TRBJ1-1 | . | TRBV7-8 | few | CASSAGIRYNGRMNTEAFF | TGTGCCAGCAGCGCCGGGATCCGATATAATGGGAGGATGAACACTGAAGCTTTCTTT
TRBJ2-5 | TRBD2 | TRBV11-2 | . | CASSPRLAGSQETQYF | TGTGCCAGCAGCCCCCGACTAGCGGGGAGCCAAGAGACCCAGTACTTC
TRBJ1-2 | TRBD1 | TRBV5-7 | . | CASSLKGTGRCGYTF | TGTGCCAGCAGCTTGAAAGGGACAGGGAGGTGCGGCTACACCTTC
TRBJ1-1 | . | TRBV27 | few | CASSFGREGTEAFF | TGTGCCAGCAGTTTCGGCCGAGAGGGCACTGAAGCTTTCTTT
TRBJ1-5 | TRBD1 | TRBV6-5 | . | CASSKQGASQPQHF | TGTGCCAGCAGTAAACAGGGGGCTAGTCAGCCCCAGCATTTT
TRBJ1-5 | TRBD1 | TRBV10-1 | few | CASRPQGGSNQPQHF | TGCGCCAGCAGGCCACAGGGGGGGAGCAATCAGCCCCAGCATTTT
TRBJ2-3 | TRBD2 | TRBV6-5 | few | CASSYLAGGRTDTQYF | TGTGCCAGCAGTTACCTAGCGGGGGGCCGCACAGATACGCAGTATTTT
TRBJ1-5 | . | TRBV27 | few | CASSLGAGQPQHF | TGTGCCAGCAGTTTAGGGGCAGGCCAGCCCCAGCATTTT
TRBJ2-5 | TRBD2 | TRBV4-3 | . | CASSQEPPLAGVETQYF | TGCGCCAGCAGCCAAGAGCCCCCGCTAGCGGGGGTGGAGACCCAGTACTTC
TRBJ1-2 | . | TRBV28 | few | CASSFLGNNYGYTF | TGTGCCAGCAGTTTTTTGGGCAATAACTATGGCTACACCTTC
TRBJ1-1 | TRBD1 | TRBV30 | . | CAWRRDRFLVNTEAFF | TGTGCCTGGAGGCGGGACAGGTTTCTAGTTAACACTGAAGCTTTCTTT
TRBJ2-7 | . | TRBV5-8 | . | CASSLSQVYEQYF | TGTGCCAGCAGCTTGTCTCAGGTCTACGAGCAGTACTTC
TRBJ2-1 | TRBD2 | TRBV5-4 | . | CASSPRLAGASPEQFF | TGTGCCAGCAGTCCACGGCTGGCGGGAGCATCCCCTGAGCAGTTCTTC
TRBJ2-1 | TRBD2 | TRBV4-3 | . | CASSRVGIAGRDEQFF | TGCGCCAGCAGCCGGGTTGGAATAGCGGGGAGGGATGAGCAGTTCTTC
TRBJ2-2 | . | TRBV9 | . | CASSVAHQNTGELFF | TGTGCCAGCAGCGTAGCACACCAGAACACCGGGGAGCTGTTTTTT
TRBJ2-1 | TRBD2 | TRBV5-4 | . | CASSLTSGRAVWRQFF | TGTGCCAGCAGCTTGACTAGCGGGAGGGCGGTATGGCGGCAGTTCTTC
TRBJ2-4 | . | TRBV27 | . | CASSTGTKNIQYF | TGTGCCAGCTCGACGGGGACCAAAAACATTCAGTACTTC